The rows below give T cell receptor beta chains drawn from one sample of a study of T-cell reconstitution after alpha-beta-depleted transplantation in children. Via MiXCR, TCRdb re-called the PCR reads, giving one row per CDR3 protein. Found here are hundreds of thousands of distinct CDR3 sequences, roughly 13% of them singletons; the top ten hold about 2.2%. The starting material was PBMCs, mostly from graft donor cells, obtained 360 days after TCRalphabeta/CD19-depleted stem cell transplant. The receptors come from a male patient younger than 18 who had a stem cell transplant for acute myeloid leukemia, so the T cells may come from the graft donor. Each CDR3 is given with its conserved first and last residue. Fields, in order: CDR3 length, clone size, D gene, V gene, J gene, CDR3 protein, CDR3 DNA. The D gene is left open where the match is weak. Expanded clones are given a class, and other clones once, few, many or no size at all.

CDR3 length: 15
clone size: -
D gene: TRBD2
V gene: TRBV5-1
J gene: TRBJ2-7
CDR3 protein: CASSGTSGVTYEQYF
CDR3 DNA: TGCGCCAGCAGCGGGACTAGCGGGGTTACCTACGAGCAGTACTTC

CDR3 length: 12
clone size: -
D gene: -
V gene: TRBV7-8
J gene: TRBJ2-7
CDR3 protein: CASSLDRRGQYF
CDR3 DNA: TGTGCCAGCAGCTTAGACCGACGGGGGCAGTACTTC

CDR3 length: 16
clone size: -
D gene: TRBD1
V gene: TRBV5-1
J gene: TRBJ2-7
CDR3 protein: CASSMEDRWATYELYF
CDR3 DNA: TGCGCCAGCAGCATGGAGGACAGGTGGGCTACCTACGAGCTGTACTTC

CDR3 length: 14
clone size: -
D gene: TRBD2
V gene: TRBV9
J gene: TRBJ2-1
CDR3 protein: CASSPGTSRNEQFF
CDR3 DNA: TGTGCCAGCAGCCCCGGGACTAGCCGAAATGAGCAGTTCTTC

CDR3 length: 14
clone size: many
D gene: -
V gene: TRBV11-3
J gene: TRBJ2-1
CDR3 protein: CASSTRHVIGEQFF
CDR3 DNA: TGTGCCAGCAGCACACGCCACGTGATCGGCGAGCAGTTCTTC

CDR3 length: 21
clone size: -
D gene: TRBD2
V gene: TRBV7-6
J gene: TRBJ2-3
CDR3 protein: CASSLFPAGVRGDITPDTQYF
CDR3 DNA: TGTGCCAGCAGCTTATTCCCAGCGGGAGTACGGGGGGATATTACCCCAGATACGCAGTATTTT

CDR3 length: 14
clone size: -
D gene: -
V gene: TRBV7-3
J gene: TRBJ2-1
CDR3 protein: CASSSLGPYNEQFF
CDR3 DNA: TGTGCCAGCAGCTCTTTAGGGCCCTACAATGAGCAGTTCTTC

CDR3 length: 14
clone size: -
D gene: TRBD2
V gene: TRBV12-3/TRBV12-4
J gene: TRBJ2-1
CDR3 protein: CASISGGRIGEQFF
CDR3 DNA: TGTGCCAGCATCTCTGGCGGGAGGATAGGTGAGCAGTTCTTC

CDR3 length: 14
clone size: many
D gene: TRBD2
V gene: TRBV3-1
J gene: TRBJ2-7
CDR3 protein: CASSQIGLAGPQYF
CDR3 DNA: TGTGCCAGCAGCCAAATCGGGCTAGCGGGACCTCAGTACTTC

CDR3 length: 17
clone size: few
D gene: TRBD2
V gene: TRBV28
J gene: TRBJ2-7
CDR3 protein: CASSFHYWEGGDSEQYF
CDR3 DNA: TGTGCCAGCAGTTTTCATTATTGGGAGGGTGGGGATAGCGAGCAGTACTTC

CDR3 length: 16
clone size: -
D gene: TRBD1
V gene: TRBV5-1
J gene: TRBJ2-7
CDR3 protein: CASSLGAAGQGYEQYF
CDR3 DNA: TGCGCCAGCAGCTTGGGAGCAGCGGGACAGGGCTACGAGCAGTACTTC

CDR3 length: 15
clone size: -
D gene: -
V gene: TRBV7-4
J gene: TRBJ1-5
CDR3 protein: CASSFPRGSNQPQHF
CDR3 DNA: TGTGCCAGCAGCTTTCCCAGGGGCAGCAATCAGCCCCAGCATTTT

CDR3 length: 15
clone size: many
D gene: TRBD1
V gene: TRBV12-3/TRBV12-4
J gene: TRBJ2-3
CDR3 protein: CASSFWGQMTDTQYF
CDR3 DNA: TGTGCCAGCAGTTTCTGGGGACAGATGACAGATACGCAGTATTTT

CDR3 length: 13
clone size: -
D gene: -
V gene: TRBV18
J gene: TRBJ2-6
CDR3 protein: CASSPLVANVLTF
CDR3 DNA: TGTGCCAGCTCACCGCTTGTGGCCAACGTCCTGACTTTC

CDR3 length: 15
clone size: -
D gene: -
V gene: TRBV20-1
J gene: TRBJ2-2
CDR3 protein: CSARDRDSSPQELFF
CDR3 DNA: TGCAGTGCTAGAGATAGGGACTCTTCGCCCCAAGAGCTGTTTTTT

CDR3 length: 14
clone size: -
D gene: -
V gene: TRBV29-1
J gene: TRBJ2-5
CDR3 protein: CSVGPGPIQETQYF
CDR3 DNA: TGCAGCGTTGGGCCGGGGCCTATCCAAGAGACCCAGTACTTC

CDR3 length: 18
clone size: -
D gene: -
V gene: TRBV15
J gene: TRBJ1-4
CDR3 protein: CATSRVFIGGRVDEKLFF
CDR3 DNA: TGTGCCACCAGCAGAGTTTTCATCGGGGGGAGAGTAGATGAAAAACTGTTTTTT

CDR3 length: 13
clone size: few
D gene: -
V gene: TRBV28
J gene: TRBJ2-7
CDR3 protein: CASSRTQVYEQYF
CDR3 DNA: TGTGCCAGCAGCCGGACACAGGTCTACGAGCAGTACTTC

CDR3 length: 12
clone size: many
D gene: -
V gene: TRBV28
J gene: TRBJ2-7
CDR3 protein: CAFQKGSYEQYF
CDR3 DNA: TGTGCCTTCCAGAAGGGCTCCTACGAGCAGTACTTC

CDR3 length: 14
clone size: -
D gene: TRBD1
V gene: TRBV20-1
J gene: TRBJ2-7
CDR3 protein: CSAEDRVVVYEQYF
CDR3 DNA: TGCAGTGCAGAAGACAGGGTCGTGGTCTACGAGCAGTACTTC

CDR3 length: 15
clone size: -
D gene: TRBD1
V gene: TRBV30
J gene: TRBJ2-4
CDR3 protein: CAWSVQGAAKNIQYF
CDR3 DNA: TGTGCCTGGAGTGTACAGGGGGCGGCCAAAAACATTCAGTACTTC

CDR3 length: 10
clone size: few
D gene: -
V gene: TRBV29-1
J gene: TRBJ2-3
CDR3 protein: CSVLDSTQYF
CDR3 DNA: TGCAGCGTTCTCGACAGTACGCAGTATTTT

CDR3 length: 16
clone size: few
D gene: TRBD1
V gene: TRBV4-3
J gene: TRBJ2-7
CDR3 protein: CASSQGGHRGSYEQYF
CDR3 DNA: TGCGCCAGCAGCCAGGGTGGACACAGGGGGTCCTACGAGCAGTACTTC

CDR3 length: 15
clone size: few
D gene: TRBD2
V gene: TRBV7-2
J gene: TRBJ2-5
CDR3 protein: CASSSVRGGQETQYF
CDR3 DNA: TGTGCCAGCAGCTCCGTAAGGGGAGGGCAGGAGACCCAGTACTTC

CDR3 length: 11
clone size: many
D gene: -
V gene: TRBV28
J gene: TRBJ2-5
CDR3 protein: CASSFEETQYF
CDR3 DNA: TGTGCCAGCAGTTTTGAGGAGACCCAGTACTTC

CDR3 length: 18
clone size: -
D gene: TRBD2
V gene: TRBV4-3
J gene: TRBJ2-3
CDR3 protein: CASSQDPLTSGRTDTQYF
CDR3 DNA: TGCGCCAGCAGCCAGGATCCCCTGACTAGCGGTCGCACAGATACGCAGTATTTT

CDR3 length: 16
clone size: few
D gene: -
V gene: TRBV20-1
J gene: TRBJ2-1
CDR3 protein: CSARDHRGPLYNEQFF
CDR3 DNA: TGCAGTGCTAGGGATCATCGCGGGCCACTCTACAATGAGCAGTTCTTC

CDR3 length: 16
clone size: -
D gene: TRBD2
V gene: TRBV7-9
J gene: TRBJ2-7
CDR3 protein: CASSSPTSGSSYEQYF
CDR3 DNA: TGTGCCAGCAGCTCGCCGACTAGCGGGAGCTCCTACGAGCAGTACTTC

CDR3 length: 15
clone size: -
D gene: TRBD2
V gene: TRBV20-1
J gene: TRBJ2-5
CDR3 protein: CSAPGTSGKQETQYF
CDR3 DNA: TGCAGTGCCCCGGGGACTAGCGGGAAACAAGAGACCCAGTACTTC

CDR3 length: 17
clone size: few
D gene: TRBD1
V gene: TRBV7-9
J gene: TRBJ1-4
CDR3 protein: CASSSCRGIATNEKLFF
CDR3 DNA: TGTGCCAGCAGCTCCTGCAGGGGGATTGCAACTAATGAAAAACTGTTTTTT

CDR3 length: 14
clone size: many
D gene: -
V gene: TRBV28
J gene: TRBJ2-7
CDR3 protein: CASSSLVSSYEQYF
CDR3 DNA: TGTGCCAGCAGTTCGCTGGTGAGCTCCTACGAGCAGTACTTC

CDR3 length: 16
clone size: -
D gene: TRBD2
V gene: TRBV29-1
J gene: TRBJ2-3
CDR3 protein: CSVGGPAGGRGGTQYF
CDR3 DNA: TGCAGCGTTGGCGGCCCCGCGGGGGGGCGCGGCGGTACGCAGTATTTT

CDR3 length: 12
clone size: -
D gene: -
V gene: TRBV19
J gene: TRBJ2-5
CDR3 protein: CASSTNKETQYF
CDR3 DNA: TGTGCCAGTAGTACGAACAAAGAGACCCAGTACTTC

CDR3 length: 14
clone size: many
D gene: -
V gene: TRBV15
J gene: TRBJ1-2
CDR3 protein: CATSRGGDVYGYTF
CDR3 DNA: TGTGCCACCAGCAGGGGAGGAGACGTATATGGCTACACCTTC

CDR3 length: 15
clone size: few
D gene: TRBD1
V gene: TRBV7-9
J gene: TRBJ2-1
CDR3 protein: CASSMGQGLDNEQFF
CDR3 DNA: TGTGCCAGCAGCATGGGACAGGGGTTGGACAATGAGCAGTTCTTC

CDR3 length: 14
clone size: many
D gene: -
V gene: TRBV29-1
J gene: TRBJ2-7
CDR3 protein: CSVEDVKDQEKQYF
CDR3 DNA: TGCAGCGTTGAAGACGTGAAGGACCAGGAGAAGCAGTACTTC

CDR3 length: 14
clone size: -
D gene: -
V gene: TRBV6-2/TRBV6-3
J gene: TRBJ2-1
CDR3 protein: CASSYSGRGDEQFF
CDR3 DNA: TGTGCCAGCAGTTACTCGGGCAGGGGCGATGAGCAGTTCTTC

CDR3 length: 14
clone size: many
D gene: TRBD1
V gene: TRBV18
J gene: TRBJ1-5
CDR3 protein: CASSPTGAVQPQHF
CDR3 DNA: TGTGCCAGCTCACCGACAGGGGCGGTTCAGCCCCAGCATTTT

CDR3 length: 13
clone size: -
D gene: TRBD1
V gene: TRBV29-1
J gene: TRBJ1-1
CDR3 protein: CSGRTGGNTEAFF
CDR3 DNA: TGCAGCGGCCGGACAGGGGGGAACACTGAAGCTTTCTTT

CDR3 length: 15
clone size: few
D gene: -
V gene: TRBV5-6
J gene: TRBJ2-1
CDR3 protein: CASSLGAVEWNEQFF
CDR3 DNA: TGTGCCAGCAGCTTGGGGGCGGTGGAGTGGAATGAGCAGTTCTTC

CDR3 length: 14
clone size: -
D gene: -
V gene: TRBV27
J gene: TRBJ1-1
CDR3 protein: CASSTRRRGAEAFF
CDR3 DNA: TGTGCCAGCAGTACCCGTCGGCGGGGCGCTGAAGCTTTCTTT

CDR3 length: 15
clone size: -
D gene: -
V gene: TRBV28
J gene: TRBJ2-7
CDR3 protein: CASSSRQVLYYEQYF
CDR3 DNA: TGTGCCAGCAGTTCAAGACAGGTCCTCTACTACGAGCAGTACTTC

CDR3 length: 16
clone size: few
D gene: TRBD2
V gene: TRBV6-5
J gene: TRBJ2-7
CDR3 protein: CASSYLRTSGGNEQYF
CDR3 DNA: TGTGCCAGCAGTTACCTTCGGACTAGCGGGGGAAACGAGCAGTACTTC

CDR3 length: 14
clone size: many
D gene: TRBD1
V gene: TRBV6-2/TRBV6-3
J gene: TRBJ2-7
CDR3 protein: CASSYPGQPYEQYF
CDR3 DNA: TGTGCCAGCAGTTACCCGGGACAGCCCTACGAGCAGTACTTC

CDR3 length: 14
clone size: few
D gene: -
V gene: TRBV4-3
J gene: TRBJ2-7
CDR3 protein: CASSQDGDIYEQYF
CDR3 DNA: TGCGCCAGCAGCCAAGATGGTGACATCTACGAGCAGTACTTC

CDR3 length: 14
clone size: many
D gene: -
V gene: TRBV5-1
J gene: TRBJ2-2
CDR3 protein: CASSLFGIPGELFF
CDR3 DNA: TGCGCCAGCAGCTTGTTCGGGATCCCCGGGGAGCTGTTTTTT

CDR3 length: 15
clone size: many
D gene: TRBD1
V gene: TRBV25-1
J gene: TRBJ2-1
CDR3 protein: CASSPDRGLGNEQFF
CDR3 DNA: TGTGCCAGCAGCCCGGACAGGGGGCTTGGCAATGAGCAGTTCTTC

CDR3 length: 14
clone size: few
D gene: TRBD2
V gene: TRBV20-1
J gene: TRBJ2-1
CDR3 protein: CSARLAGAYNEQFF
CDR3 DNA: TGCAGTGCTCGACTAGCGGGAGCCTACAATGAGCAGTTCTTC

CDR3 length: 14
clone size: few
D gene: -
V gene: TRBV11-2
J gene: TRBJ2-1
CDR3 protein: CASSSYTSIDEQFF
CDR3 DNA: TGTGCCAGCAGCAGTTATACTAGCATCGATGAGCAGTTCTTC